Listed below are T cell receptor beta chains from one sample, sequenced in a study of blood T cell repertoires in COVID-19. Profiled with immunoSEQ multiplex PCR; TCRdb holds only in-frame clones, not every one. The sample lists some 300,000 clones, roughly 80% occurring once. The sequencing input was peripheral blood. Receptors were obtained from a woman between 45 and 60 years old with active or convalescent COVID-19. Each CDR3 is given with its conserved first and last residue. Fields, in order: clone size, V gene, J gene, D gene, CDR3 DNA, CDR3 protein. D genes are given only for firm matches. The listing skips clone size in some rows; elsewhere it reads once, few, many or a size class.

>NA|TRBV3-1/TRBV3-2|TRBJ2-7|NA
TGTGCCAGTTCTTACGGTAGCTCCTACGAGCAGTACTTC
CASSYGSSYEQYF
>NA|TRBV28|TRBJ1-5|NA
TGTGCCAGCAGTTCATGGCGGGGACTCCCGGGCAATCAGCCCCAGCATTTT
CASSSWRGLPGNQPQHF
>once|TRBV25-1|TRBJ1-5|NA
TGTGCCAGCAGTGAATATCCAGATAGCAATCAGCCCCAGCATTTT
CASSEYPDSNQPQHF
>NA|TRBV4-1|TRBJ1-6|NA
TGCGCCAGCAGCCAAGGGTTGGGGCAGAGGTCACCCCTCCACTTT
CASSQGLGQRSPLHF
>NA|TRBV21-1|TRBJ1-1|NA
TGTGCCAGCAACTCAAATGGACAGCGCTCTGGGGTGAACACTGAAGCTTTCTTT
CASNSNGQRSGVNTEAFF
>NA|TRBV11-2|TRBJ2-7|TRBD2
TGTGCCAGCAGCCTGACTAGCGGAACATACGAGCAGTACTTC
CASSLTSGTYEQYF
>NA|TRBV9|TRBJ2-5|TRBD2
TGTGCCAGCAGCGTCCTAGCGGAGCAAGAGACCCAGTACTTC
CASSVLAEQETQYF
>few|TRBV2|TRBJ1-4|TRBD1
TGTGCCAGCAGCCGTGACAGGGGGGGCGAAAAACTGTTTTTT
CASSRDRGGEKLFF
>NA|TRBV7-9|TRBJ2-3|NA
TGTGCCAGCAGCCGAATAGAGGCCACAGATACGCAGTATTTT
CASSRIEATDTQYF
>once|TRBV19|TRBJ1-5|NA
TGTGCCAGTAGTATAGACCTAGGGAGTCCCCAGCATTTT
CASSIDLGSPQHF
>once|TRBV5-1|TRBJ1-2|NA
TGCGCCAGCAGCTTTTCCTGGGACACCGCTAACTATGGCTACACCTTC
CASSFSWDTANYGYTF
>NA|TRBV30|TRBJ1-4|NA
TGTGCCTGGAGAGGAACAGGGATGACGGATGAAAAACTGTTTTTT
CAWRGTGMTDEKLFF
>NA|TRBV6-5|TRBJ1-1|TRBD1
TGTGCCAGCAGTTACCAGGGGGCGCTGAACACTGAAGCTTTCTTT
CASSYQGALNTEAFF
>once|TRBV4-2|TRBJ1-2|TRBD1
TGTGCCAGCAGCCAAGAGAGGCGACAGGGTGGCTATGGCTACACCTTC
CASSQERRQGGYGYTF
>NA|TRBV27|TRBJ2-1|TRBD2
TGTGCCAGCAGAGGGGCTAGCGGGAGGTGGGGCTCCTACAATGAGCAGTTCTTC
CASRGASGRWGSYNEQFF
>NA|TRBV28|TRBJ1-5|NA
TGTGCCAGCAGACTTGGACAGATCAATCAGCCCCAGCATTTT
CASRLGQINQPQHF
>NA|TRBV28|TRBJ2-2|NA
TGTGCCAGCAGTCCGTACCGGGTCCAAAAAAAAGGCCCCACCGGGGAGCTGTTTTTT
CASSPYRVQKKGPTGELFF
>NA|TRBV7-9|TRBJ2-7|TRBD1
TGTGCCAGCACATCCGCCGGGACAGGGGTCCACGAGCAGTACTTC
CASTSAGTGVHEQYF
>NA|TRBV11-2|TRBJ2-1|TRBD2
TGTGCCAGCAGCCCCCAAGCGGGAGGGCGAAATGAGCAGTTCTTC
CASSPQAGGRNEQFF
>NA|TRBV6-5|TRBJ1-1|NA
TGTGCCAGCACCCAAGGGCGGGCCACTGAAGCTTTCTTT
CASTQGRATEAFF
>NA|TRBV10-3|TRBJ1-1|NA
TGTGCCATCAGTGAGTCCGTGAGAGGGAACACTGAAGCTTTCTTT
CAISESVRGNTEAFF
>NA|TRBV5-5|TRBJ2-7|NA
TGTGCCAGCAGCTCGGGTGGAGGTTCGCCCTACGAGCAGTACTTC
CASSSGGGSPYEQYF
>NA|TRBV29-1|TRBJ2-3|TRBD2
TGCAGCGTTGCGGCGGGAGTAAGCACAGATACGCAGTATTTT
CSVAAGVSTDTQYF
>NA|TRBV10-3|TRBJ1-2|NA
TGTGCCATCAGTGAGTCTGCAGTCAACTATGGCTACACCTTC
CAISESAVNYGYTF
>NA|TRBV7-2|TRBJ2-1|NA
TGTGCCAGCAGCTTTGAGTGGAGGGGTAATGAGCAGTTCTTC
CASSFEWRGNEQFF
>NA|TRBV28|TRBJ2-2|NA
TGTGCCAGCAGTTTCCCGGGATCCCACCGGACCACCGGGGAGCTGTTTTTT
CASSFPGSHRTTGELFF
>NA|TRBV3-1/TRBV3-2|TRBJ1-6|NA
TGTGCCAGCAGCCAAGAAAGAGGAAGGCCGAATAATTCACCCCTCCACTTT
CASSQERGRPNNSPLHF
>once|TRBV6-5|TRBJ1-2|TRBD1
TGTGCCAGCTACAACGCAGGGGGGAAAAGCTATGGCTACACCTTC
CASYNAGGKSYGYTF
>NA|TRBV9|TRBJ2-7|TRBD1
TGTGCCAGCAGCGTAGTACCAGGGGGAACCCACGAGCAGTACTTC
CASSVVPGGTHEQYF
>NA|TRBV7-9|TRBJ1-2|NA
TGTGCTACCACCCCCGCGAACTATGGCTACACCTTC
CATTPANYGYTF
>NA|TRBV11-2|TRBJ2-5|NA
TGTGCCAGCAGCTTAGATGGAACGGTGGGGCGAGAGACCCAGTACTTC
CASSLDGTVGRETQYF
>NA|TRBV5-4|TRBJ1-1|TRBD1
TGTGCCAGCAGCCCACCTTTGGACAGGGATATGAACACTGAAGCTTTCTTT
CASSPPLDRDMNTEAFF
>NA|TRBV5-1|TRBJ2-1|TRBD2
TGCGCCAGCAGCCCAACTAGCGGGAGTCAAAATGAGCAGTTCTTC
CASSPTSGSQNEQFF
>NA|TRBV2|TRBJ1-4|NA
TGTGCCAGCAGTTGGCAGCGTTCTAATGAAAAACTGTTTTTT
CASSWQRSNEKLFF
>NA|TRBV5-1|TRBJ2-1|TRBD2
TGCGCCAGCAGCGATGGGACTAGCGGGACCTACAATGAGCAGTTCTTC
CASSDGTSGTYNEQFF
>once|TRBV28|TRBJ1-5|NA
TGTGCCAGCAGTTTATATTCCGGTAGTGGGCCCCAGCATTTT
CASSLYSGSGPQHF
>NA|TRBV20-1|TRBJ2-5|NA
TGCAGTGCTAGTCCCCTCGCCCAAGGCTCGGGAGAGACCCAGTACTTC
CSASPLAQGSGETQYF
>NA|TRBV2|TRBJ1-5|NA
TGTGCCAGCAGTCTCCGGGCCTCAGGGAATCAGCCCCAGCATTTT
CASSLRASGNQPQHF
>NA|TRBV7-9|TRBJ2-3|TRBD1
TGTGCCAGCAGCTGGGACAGGGCGGCAGATACGCAGTATTTT
CASSWDRAADTQYF
>NA|TRBV19|TRBJ2-7|TRBD2
TGTGCCAGTAGTGGACTAGCGGGAGGAAGGGAGCAGTACTTC
CASSGLAGGREQYF
>NA|TRBV4-1|TRBJ1-6|NA
TGCGCCAGCAGCCCGAGCCGGGATTATAATTCACCCCTCCACTTT
CASSPSRDYNSPLHF
>NA|TRBV5-6|TRBJ1-3|TRBD1
TGTGCCAGCAGTCCGACAGGGAACTCTGGAAACACCATATATTTT
CASSPTGNSGNTIYF
>NA|TRBV5-1|TRBJ1-1|NA
TGCGCCAGCAGCACTGACCCAGGTGTCGCTGAAGCTTTCTTT
CASSTDPGVAEAFF
>NA|TRBV28|TRBJ2-1|NA
TGTGCCAGCAGCTTAACAGGGCTGGGCTACAATGAGCAGTTCTTC
CASSLTGLGYNEQFF
>NA|TRBV18|TRBJ2-3|NA
TGTGCCAGCTCACCGACGGACGGGAGCGTAGGGGATACGCAGTATTTT
CASSPTDGSVGDTQYF
>once|TRBV15|TRBJ2-7|NA
TGTGCCACCAGCAGAGATCTAACAGCCGCCTACGAGCAGTACTTC
CATSRDLTAAYEQYF
>NA|TRBV5-1|TRBJ1-5|TRBD1
TGCGCCAGCAGCTTGGGTTCGGGACAGGATAATCAGCCCCAGCATTTT
CASSLGSGQDNQPQHF
>once|TRBV11-2|TRBJ2-2|TRBD2
TGTGCCAGCAGCCTCAGCGGGAGCTCCGGGGAGCTGTTTTTT
CASSLSGSSGELFF
>NA|TRBV7-2|TRBJ2-2|NA
TGTGCCAGCAGCCTCGACTTAAACACCGGGGAGCTGTTTTTT
CASSLDLNTGELFF